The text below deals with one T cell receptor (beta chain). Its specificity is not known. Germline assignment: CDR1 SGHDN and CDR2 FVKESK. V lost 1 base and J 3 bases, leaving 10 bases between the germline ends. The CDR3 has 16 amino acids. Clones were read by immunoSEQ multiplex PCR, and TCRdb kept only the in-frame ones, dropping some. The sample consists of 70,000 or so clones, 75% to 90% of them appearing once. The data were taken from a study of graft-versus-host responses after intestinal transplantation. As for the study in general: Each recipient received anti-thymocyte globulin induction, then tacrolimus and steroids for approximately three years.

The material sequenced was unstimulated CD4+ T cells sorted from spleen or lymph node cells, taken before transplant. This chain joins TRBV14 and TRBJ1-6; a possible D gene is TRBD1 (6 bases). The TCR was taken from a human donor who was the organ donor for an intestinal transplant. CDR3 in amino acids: CASSQVGQIYNSPLHF. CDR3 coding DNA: TGTGCCAGCAGCCAAGTTGGACAGATCTATAATTCACCCCTCCACTTT. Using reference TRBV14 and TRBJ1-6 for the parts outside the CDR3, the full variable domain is EAGVTQFPSHSVIEKGQTVTLRCDPISGHDNLYWYRRVMGKEIKFLLHFVKESKQDESGMPNNRFLAERTGGTYSTLKVQPAELEDSGVYFCASSQVGQIYNSPLHFGNGTRLTVT.